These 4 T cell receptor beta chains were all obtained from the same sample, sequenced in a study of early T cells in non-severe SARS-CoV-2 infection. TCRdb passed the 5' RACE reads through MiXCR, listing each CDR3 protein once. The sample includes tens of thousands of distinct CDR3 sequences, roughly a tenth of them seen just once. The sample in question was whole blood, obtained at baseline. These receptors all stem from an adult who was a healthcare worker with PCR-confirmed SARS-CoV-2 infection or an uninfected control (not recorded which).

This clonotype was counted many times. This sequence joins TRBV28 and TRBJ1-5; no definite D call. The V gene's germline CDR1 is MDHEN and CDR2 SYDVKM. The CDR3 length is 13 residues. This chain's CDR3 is CGAGRSSNQPQHF. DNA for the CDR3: TGTGGGGCCGGTAGGAGTAGCAATCAGCCCCAGCATTTT. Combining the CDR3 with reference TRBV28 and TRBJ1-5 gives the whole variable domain DVKVTQSSRYLVKRTGEKVFLECVQDMDHENMFWYRQDPGLGLRLIYFSYDVKMKEKGDIPEGYSVSREKKERFSLILESASTNQTSMYLCGAGRSSNQPQHFGDGTRLSIL.

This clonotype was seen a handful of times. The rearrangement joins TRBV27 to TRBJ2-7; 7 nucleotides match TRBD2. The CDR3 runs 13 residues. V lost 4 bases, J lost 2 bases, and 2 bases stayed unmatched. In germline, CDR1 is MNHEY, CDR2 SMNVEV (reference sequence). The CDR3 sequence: CASSSLAAYEQYF. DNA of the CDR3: TGTGCCAGCAGTTCTCTAGCGGCCTACGAGCAGTACTTC.

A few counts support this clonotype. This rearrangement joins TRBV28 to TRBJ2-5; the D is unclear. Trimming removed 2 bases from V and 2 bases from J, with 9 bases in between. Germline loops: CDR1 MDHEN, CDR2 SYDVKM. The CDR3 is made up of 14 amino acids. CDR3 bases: TGTGCCAGCAGTTTACAACACCAACAAGAGACCCAGTACTTC. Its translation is CASSLQHQQETQYF.

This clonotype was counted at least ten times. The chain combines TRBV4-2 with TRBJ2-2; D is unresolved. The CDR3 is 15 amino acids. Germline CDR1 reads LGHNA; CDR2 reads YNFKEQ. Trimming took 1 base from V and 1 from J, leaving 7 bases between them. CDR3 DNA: TGTGCCAGCAGCCAAGGCTCCTTGAACACCGGGGAGCTGTTTTTT. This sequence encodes CASSQGSLNTGELFF.